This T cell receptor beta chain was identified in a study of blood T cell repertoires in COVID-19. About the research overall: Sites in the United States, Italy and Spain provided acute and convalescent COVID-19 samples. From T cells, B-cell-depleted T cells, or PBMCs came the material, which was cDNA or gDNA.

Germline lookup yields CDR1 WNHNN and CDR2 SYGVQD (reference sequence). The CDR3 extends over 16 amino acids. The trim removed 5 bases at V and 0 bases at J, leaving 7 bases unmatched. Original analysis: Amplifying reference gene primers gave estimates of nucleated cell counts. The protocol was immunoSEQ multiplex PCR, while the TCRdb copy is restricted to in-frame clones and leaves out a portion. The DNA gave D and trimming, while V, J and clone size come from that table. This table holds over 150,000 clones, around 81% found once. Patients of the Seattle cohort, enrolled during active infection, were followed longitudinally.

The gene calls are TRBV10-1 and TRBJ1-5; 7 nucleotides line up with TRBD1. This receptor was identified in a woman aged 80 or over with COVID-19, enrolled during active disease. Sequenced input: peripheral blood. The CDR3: CASSYRQGDSNQPQHF. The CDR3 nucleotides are TGCGCCAGCAGTTATCGACAGGGAGATAGCAATCAGCCCCAGCATTTT.